A single sample gave rise to the 25 T cell receptor beta chains below, sequenced in a study of shared clonotypes between healthy human individuals. This table comes from immunoSEQ multiplex PCR, and its TCRdb copy is limited to in-frame clones, with some not included. The table records more than 450,000 clones, about four fifths of them present only once. Specimen: PBMCs. The receptor source for this set is a woman between 40 and 55 years old in good health. Some clones in this sample may be carry-over from other donors' samples.

The chain employs TRBV6-5 and TRBJ2-5; D call uncertain. Trimming took off 6 bases at V and 5 bases at J, with 7 bases between the two ends. Germline V gives CDR1 MNHEY, CDR2 SVGAGI. The CDR3 is 11 amino acids. In DNA, the CDR3 is TGTGCCAGCAGAGGCGTCGAGACCCAGTACTTC. Amino acids: CASRGVETQYF.

The chain is built from TRBV2 and TRBJ2-2; no clear D. The V and J ends lost 1 base and 7 bases respectively, with 10 bases between them. Germline CDR1 SNHLY, CDR2 FYNNEI. This CDR3 comprises 14 residues. The CDR3 DNA is TGTGCCAGCAGTGAAGGGGAACGGGTCGGGGAGCTGTTTTTT. This gives the protein CASSEGERVGELFF.

The chain links TRBV7-6 to TRBJ2-7, with TRBD2 as a possible D gene (6 bases). V was clipped by 3 bases and J by 0 bases, with 18 bases between them. This CDR3 is 17 amino acids long. Looked up from germline, CDR1 is SGHVS and CDR2 is FNYEAQ. The CDR3 loop is CASSFLASATSSYEQYF. The CDR3 nucleotides read TGTGCCAGCAGCTTTCTAGCGAGTGCGACATCCTCCTACGAGCAGTACTTC.

The V and J genes are TRBV7-9 and TRBJ1-4; D remains unclear. Germline CDR1 is SEHNR and CDR2 is FQNEAQ (reference sequence). The CDR3 length is 16 residues. The V end lost 7 bases, the J end lost 3 bases, and 18 bases lay between the germline ends. The CDR3 sequence: CASTNGRPEANEKLFF. The CDR3 bases are TGTGCCAGCACAAATGGACGCCCGGAGGCTAATGAAAAACTGTTTTTT. The full variable domain, with the rest looked up from reference TRBV7-9 and TRBJ1-4, is DTGVSQNPRHKITKRGQNVTFRCDPISEHNRLYWYRQTLGQGPEFLTYFQNEAQLEKSRLLSDRFSAERPKGSFSTLEIQRTEQGDSAMYLCASTNGRPEANEKLFFGSGTQLSVL.

V is TRBV5-1 and J is TRBJ2-5; D is perhaps TRBD2 (7 bases). Germline CDR1 and CDR2: SGHRS and YFSETQ. CDR3 length: 15 residues. Trimming stripped 4 bases from V and 1 base from J, with 14 bases between. The CDR3 coding sequence is TGCGCCAGCAGCAAAGGGGGAGGGCCCCAAGAGACCCAGTACTTC. Its translation: CASSKGGGPQETQYF.

This sequence joins TRBV19 and TRBJ1-1, with no clear D. The CDR3 runs 12 residues. V was shortened by 1 base and J by 0 bases, with 0 bases between the two germline ends. The germline CDR1 and CDR2 sequences are LNHDA and SQIVND (reference sequence). The CDR3, as DNA: TGTGCCAGTAGTATAGTGAACACTGAAGCTTTCTTT. Translating it yields CASSIVNTEAFF.

Details on this clone: It is likely a read error: a sequence one base away is far more abundant. The sample has other DNA sequences that encode this CDR3 too. The CDR3: CASSRLAGQGDTQYF. For the CDR3, the DNA is TGTGCCAGCAGTCGACTAGCGGGACAGGGGGATACGCAGTATTTT. This rearrangement joins TRBV6-4 to TRBJ2-3; a weak D match, TRBD2 (11 bases). The CDR3 covers 15 residues. Germline lookup yields CDR1 MRHNA and CDR2 SNTAGT. V was trimmed by 5 bases and J by 6 bases, leaving 18 bases between them.

The rearrangement joins TRBV15 to TRBJ2-1; maybe TRBD1 (6 bases). V lost 0 bases to trimming and J lost 1 base, with 10 bases between them. Germline CDR1 LNHNV, CDR2 YYDKDF (reference sequence). The CDR3 spans 16 residues. Here the CDR3 DNA reads TGTGCCACCAGCAGAGATTGGGGGCAATCCTACAATGAGCAGTTCTTC. Encoded protein: CATSRDWGQSYNEQFF.

This clone has only a few counts. The chain carries TRBV25-1 and TRBJ1-1; D unclear. Germline V gene lookup returns CDR1 MGHDK and CDR2 SYGVNS. V was cut by 7 bases and J by 1 base, with 4 bases left in between. The CDR3 sequence is 11 residues long. The chain's CDR3 is CASMKNTEAFF. The CDR3 DNA reads TGTGCCAGCATGAAGAACACTGAAGCTTTCTTT.

The chain has TRBV7-3 and TRBJ2-1; D gene unclear. Germline V gene data show CDR1 as SGHTA and CDR2 as FQGTGA. The CDR3 contains 14 residues. V gave up 2 bases and J gave up 0 bases, with 5 bases separating them. CDR3 DNA: TGTGCCAGCAGCTTAGCTAGCTCCTACAATGAGCAGTTCTTC. Its translation is CASSLASSYNEQFF.

This chain's CDR3 is CASSLFPPRPDTQYF. The CDR3 DNA reads as TGTGCCAGCAGCTTATTCCCCCCCCGGCCAGATACGCAGTATTTT. The chain joins TRBV7-8 to TRBJ2-3; D is unclear. The CDR3 spans 15 residues. The germline V and J ends were trimmed by 2 bases and 4 bases, with 13 bases remaining between them. Germline lookup yields CDR1 SGHVS and CDR2 FQNEAQ.

The rearrangement uses TRBV29-1 and TRBJ1-4, with 7 bases that match TRBD1. Per the germline V gene, CDR1 is SQVTM and CDR2 is ANQGSEA. The CDR3 extends over 15 amino acids. Trimming removed 3 bases from V and 3 bases from J; junction bases left unmatched: 7. CDR3 sequence: CSVDSGTAANEKLFF. For the CDR3, the DNA is TGCAGCGTTGACTCCGGGACAGCTGCTAATGAAAAACTGTTTTTT.

A few counts support this clone. The rearrangement joins TRBV21-1 to TRBJ2-2; the listed D gene, TRBD1, was not tested against the DNA. TRBV21-1 is recorded as a pseudogene. The CDR3 spans 17 residues. CDR3 amino acids: CASSKAVEGANTGELFF. The CDR3 DNA sequence: TGTGCCAGCAGCAAAGCTGTTGAAGGGGCCAACACCGGGGAGCTGTTTTTT.

The rearrangement uses TRBV7-2 and TRBJ1-4; the D gene is possibly TRBD1 (5 bases). V lost 5 bases and J lost 8, with 12 bases in between. Germline V CDR1 and CDR2: SGHTA, FQGNSA. There are 13 residues in the CDR3. CDR3 amino acids: CASSTPRGEKLFF. The CDR3 DNA sequence: TGTGCCAGCAGCACCCCGCGGGGGGAAAAACTGTTTTTT.

This clone was detected a few times. J is TRBJ1-2 and V is TRBV15; D is unresolved. Germline lookup yields CDR1 LNHNV and CDR2 YYDKDF (reference sequence). Trimming took 5 bases from V and 0 from J, leaving 16 bases between them. This CDR3 comprises 16 residues. As DNA, the CDR3 is TGTGCCACCAGCCTATTCGCCCCCAGAACTAACTATGGCTACACCTTC. It specifies CATSLFAPRTNYGYTF. Based on the CDR3 plus reference TRBV15 and TRBJ1-2, the full variable domain is DAMVIQNPRYQVTQFGKPVTLSCSQTLNHNVMYWYQQKSSQAPKLLFHYYDKDFNNEADTPDNFQSRRPNTSFCFLDIRSPGLGDTAMYLCATSLFAPRTNYGYTFGSGTRLTVV.

This rearrangement joins TRBV29-1 to TRBJ1-2; D unclear. The CDR3 sequence is 14 residues long. Deletions cut 7 bases from V and 2 bases from J, with 17 bases between. Germline V gene sequence: CDR1 SQVTM, CDR2 ANQGSEA. Here the CDR3 reads CSAPVDGGNYGYTF. DNA of the CDR3: TGCAGCGCCCCGGTTGACGGCGGGAACTATGGCTACACCTTC. The variable domain in full, with the rest retrieved from reference TRBV29-1 and TRBJ1-2, is SAVISQKPSRDICQRGTSLTIQCQVDSQVTMMFWYRQQPGQSLTLIATANQGSEATYESGFVIDKFPISRPNLTFSTLTVSNMSPEDSSIYLCSAPVDGGNYGYTFGSGTRLTVV.

This rearrangement joins TRBV29-1 to TRBJ1-4; D is unclear. CDR1 is SQVTM, CDR2 ANQGSEA, per germline. V lost 4 bases, J lost 1 base, and 4 bases lay in between. The CDR3 is 12 residues long. The CDR3 DNA reads as TGCAGCGTTGCCGGAACTAATGAAAAACTGTTTTTT. Amino acids: CSVAGTNEKLFF.

In this sample, this clone turned up a few times. The chain combines TRBV29-1 with TRBJ2-1; TRBD2 aligns across 8 bases. The CDR3 extends over 13 amino acids. V lost 3 bases to trimming and J lost 9 bases; unmatched junction nucleotides: 7. CDR1 and CDR2 from the germline V gene are SQVTM and ANQGSEA. The CDR3 nucleotides read TGCAGCGTTGAGGCTAGCGGGTTCCCTGAGCAGTTCTTC. Its translation is CSVEASGFPEQFF.

This clone was observed a few times. CDR3 sequence (DNA): TGCAGCGTTGAGGGGGGAGAATATGAAAAACTGTTTTTT. Its protein is CSVEGGEYEKLFF. J is TRBJ1-4 and V is TRBV29-1, with D possibly being TRBD1 (5 bases). Looked up from germline, CDR1 is SQVTM and CDR2 is ANQGSEA. The CDR3 contains 13 residues. Trimming stripped 3 bases from V and 6 bases from J, with 11 bases between.

The chain is built from TRBV7-3 and TRBJ2-2, with TRBD2 identical over 7 bases. Trimming took 6 bases from V and 2 from J; bases not matched to a gene: 9. This CDR3 has 16 residues. The germline gives CDR1 SGHTA, CDR2 FQGTGA. CDR3 bases: TGTGCCAGCAGGATTCATGGCGGGGGAAACACCGGGGAGCTGTTTTTT. Protein: CASRIHGGGNTGELFF. The variable domain in full, completed from reference TRBV7-3 and TRBJ2-2, reads GAGVSQTPSNKVTEKGKYVELRCDPISGHTALYWYRQSLGQGPEFLIYFQGTGAADDSGLPNDRFFAVRPEGSVSTLKIQRTERGDSAVYLCASRIHGGGNTGELFFGEGSRLTVL.

This clone was detected only a few times. This chain links TRBV5-1 with TRBJ1-1; D not resolved. V was cut by 0 bases and J by 7 bases, with 10 bases left in between. The germline V gene encodes CDR1 SGHRS and CDR2 YFSETQ. CDR3 length equals 13 residues. In nucleotides, the CDR3 is TGCGCCAGCAGCTTGGCCGGCCGGGATGAAGCTTTCTTT. Translation gives CASSLAGRDEAFF.

This clone was seen a single time. The rearrangement uses TRBV9 and TRBJ1-3; D is possibly TRBD1 (6 bases). Trimming left V 3 bases short and J 2 bases short, with 15 bases between. This CDR3 is 16 amino acids long. The germline V gene has CDR1 SGDLS and CDR2 YYNGEE. The CDR3 loop reads CASSARPGATGNTIYF. CDR3 sequence (DNA): TGTGCCAGCAGCGCCCGACCGGGGGCTACTGGAAACACCATATATTTT.

The rearrangement uses TRBV5-1 and TRBJ2-7, with TRBD1 matching over 7 bases. CDR1 is SGHRS, CDR2 YFSETQ, per germline. J was trimmed by 2 bases and V by 2 bases; bases with no gene match: 7. CDR3 length: 15 residues. The CDR3 region is CASSLLQGLAYEQYF. CDR3 nucleotide sequence: TGCGCCAGCAGCTTATTACAGGGGCTTGCCTACGAGCAGTACTTC.

This clone was seen a few times. A clone one base away is much larger, so this may be a read error. The chain carries TRBV11-2 and TRBJ1-5, with D hard to call. Germline V gene lookup returns CDR1 SGHAT and CDR2 FQNNGV. The CDR3 loop spans 13 amino acids. The V gene lost 1 base and the J gene lost 5 bases, with 6 bases spanning the gap. CDR3 loop: CASSLVEDQPQHF. The CDR3 region has the DNA TGTGCCAGCAGCTTAGTGGAGGATCAGCCCCAGCATTTT. The full variable domain, rest sourced from reference TRBV11-2 and TRBJ1-5, is EAGVAQSPRYKIIEKRQSVAFWCNPISGHATLYWYQQILGQGPKLLIQFQNNGVVDDSQLPKDRFSAERLKGVDSTLKIQPAKLEDSAVYLCASSLVEDQPQHFGDGTRLSIL.

This chain connects TRBV28 to TRBJ2-7, with D perhaps assigned TRBD1 or TRBD2 (5 bases each). The CDR3 consists of 14 residues. Germline CDR1 is MDHEN and CDR2 is SYDVKM. Trimming left V 6 bases short and J 0 bases short, with 12 bases between. CDR3 sequence: CASRPGRLSYEQYF. Written as DNA, the CDR3 is TGTGCCAGCAGGCCGGGACGACTCTCCTACGAGCAGTACTTC.